This entry lists 31 T cell receptor beta chains sequenced from one sample in a study of tumor-infiltrating lymphocytes in oesophageal squamous cell carcinoma. TCRdb called the PCR reads again in MiXCR, with one record for every CDR3 protein. Of approximately 10,000 distinct CDR3 sequences listed, over 50% are singletons. Sequencing was done on a sample of esophageal tumor tissue. These receptors were collected from a male donor with esophageal squamous cell carcinoma.

The chain links TRBV7-6 to TRBJ2-4; D is unresolved. The CDR3 contains 14 residues. V lost 5 bases and J lost 9, with 17 bases in between. In germline, CDR1 is SGHVS, CDR2 FNYEAQ. CDR3 nucleotides: TGTGCCAGCAGCCCGGGTTTGCCTTTGGGCATTCAGTACTTC. Protein: CASSPGLPLGIQYF.

The chain carries TRBV4-3 and TRBJ1-1; 13 bases fit TRBD2. The J call may be in error: the DNA end matches TRBJ2-1 better. The CDR3 consists of 17 residues. Germline V gene lookup returns CDR1 LGHNA and CDR2 YSLEER. CDR3 sequence reads: CASSQESGTSGIDEQFF. DNA of the CDR3: TGCGCCAGCAGCCAAGAGTCAGGGACTAGCGGGATAGATGAGCAGTTCTTC.

About this clonotype itself: This could be a read error, since a much larger clone is one nucleotide away. V gene TRBV11-3 combines with J gene TRBJ1-6; TRBD1 agrees at 9 bases. Per the germline V gene, CDR1 is SGHNT and CDR2 is YENEEA. This CDR3 contains 15 residues. The CDR3 sequence: CASSLMTGGNSALHF. The CDR3 nucleotides are TGTGCCAGCAGCTTAATGACAGGGGGAAATTCAGCCCTCCACTTT. The variable domain in full, completed from reference TRBV11-3 and TRBJ1-6, reads EAGVVQSPRYKIIEKKQPVAFWCNPISGHNTLYWYLQNLGQGPELLIRYENEEAVDDSQLPKDRFSAERLKGVDSTLKIQPAELGDSAVYLCASSLMTGGNSALHFGNGTRLTVT.

The gene calls are TRBV5-1 and TRBJ1-2; the D gene is possibly TRBD1 (6 bases). Germline lookup yields CDR1 SGHRS and CDR2 YFSETQ. CDR3 length: 14 residues. V gave up 0 bases and J gave up 2 bases, with 8 bases separating them. The CDR3 DNA is TGCGCCAGCAGCTTGGACAGGGAGAACTATGGCTACACCTTC. Its protein product is CASSLDRENYGYTF. The whole variable domain, remainder taken from reference TRBV5-1 and TRBJ1-2, is KAGVTQTPRYLIKTRGQQVTLSCSPISGHRSVSWYQQTPGQGLQFLFEYFSETQRNKGNFPGRFSGRQFSNSRSEMNVSTLELGDSALYLCASSLDRENYGYTFGSGTRLTVV.

CDR3 residues: CASSLAIAGELYF. In DNA, the CDR3 is TGTGCCAGCAGCTTAGCGATCGCCGGGGAGCTGTATTTT. This chain connects TRBV7-2 to TRBJ2-3; tentative D call: TRBD2 (5 bases). Germline V lookup: CDR1 SGHTA, CDR2 FQGNSA. The CDR3 has 13 residues. Trimming shortened V by 0 bases and J by 14 bases, and 15 bases separated the two germline ends. Full variable domain (missing parts from reference TRBV7-2 and TRBJ2-3): GAGVSQSPSNKVTEKGKDVELRCDPISGHTALYWYRQSLGQGLEFLIYFQGNSAPDKSGLPSDRFSAERTGGSVSTLTIQRTQQEDSAVYLCASSLAIAGELYFGPGTRLTVL.

This clonotype was observed at least ten times. V and J are TRBV5-1 and TRBJ2-5, with 7 positions matching TRBD1. The CDR3 sequence is 14 residues long. Losses at the gene ends were 4 bases for V and 1 base for J; bases not matched to a gene: 4. Per germline, CDR1 SGHRS and CDR2 YFSETQ. The CDR3 reads CASSPTGIQETQYF. For the CDR3, the DNA is TGCGCCAGCAGCCCGACAGGGATCCAAGAGACCCAGTACTTC.

This clonotype is medium-sized (0.01 to 0.1%) by share. This chain joins TRBV6-6 and TRBJ2-7; tentatively, D is TRBD1 (5 bases). Germline assignment: CDR1 MNHNY and CDR2 SVGAGI (reference sequence). Trimming cost V 2 bases and J 2 bases, with 13 bases left between them. CDR3 length: 15 residues. The CDR3 here is CASSYHRTAAYEQYF. The CDR3 DNA follows: TGTGCCAGCAGTTACCACAGGACCGCCGCCTACGAGCAGTACTTC.

The chain links TRBV6-1 to TRBJ2-3; D is ambiguous. V was shortened by 0 bases and J by 4 bases, with 8 bases between the two germline ends. Per germline, CDR1 MNHNS and CDR2 SASEGT. The CDR3 is made up of 14 amino acids. This CDR3 reads CASSEAVLPDTQYF. The DNA for the CDR3 is TGTGCCAGCAGTGAAGCGGTGCTGCCAGATACGCAGTATTTT.

By proportion, this clonotype is large. This chain connects TRBV7-3 to TRBJ2-1; 7 positions match TRBD2. CDR3 length: 15 amino acids. Germline CDR1 SGHTA, CDR2 FQGTGA. The J segment lost 3 bases and the V segment lost 2 bases, leaving 4 bases of the junction unmatched. The CDR3 protein is CASSLEGGSYNEQFF. The CDR3, as DNA: TGTGCCAGCAGCTTAGAGGGCGGGAGCTACAATGAGCAGTTCTTC.

This clonotype was observed a few times. The V call is TRBV11-3, the J call TRBJ2-3; a possible D gene is TRBD1 (5 bases). The J call may be mistaken, given a closer DNA end match to TRBJ2-7. The CDR3 is made up of 17 amino acids. Germline lookup yields CDR1 SGHNT and CDR2 YENEEA. The CDR3: CASSLSRAAFSYNEQYF. The CDR3, as DNA: TGTGCCAGCAGCTTAAGCAGGGCGGCTTTCTCCTACAATGAGCAGTACTTC.

The chain joins TRBV7-2 to TRBJ2-3, with D maybe TRBD1 (5 bases). V dropped 2 bases and J dropped 4 bases, with 7 bases sitting between them. Germline CDR1 reads SGHTA; CDR2 reads FQGNSA. CDR3 length: 13 amino acids. The DNA for the CDR3 is TGTGCCAGCAGCTTAACAGGTTCAGATACGCAGTATTTT. Translated: CASSLTGSDTQYF.

The V and J genes are TRBV5-4 and TRBJ2-7; TRBD1 matches at 11 bases. V gave up 0 bases and J gave up 2 bases; unmatched junction bases: 4. CDR3 length equals 16 residues. The germline gives CDR1 SGHNT, CDR2 YYREEE (reference sequence). CDR3 DNA sequence: TGTGCCAGCAGCTTGGGGGGGACAGGGGGTGCCTACGAGCAGTACTTC. Encoded protein: CASSLGGTGGAYEQYF.

The V and J genes are TRBV7-2 and TRBJ2-6; D unresolved. V shed 5 bases and J shed 2 bases, with 7 bases lying between them. Germline lookup yields CDR1 SGHTA and CDR2 FQGNSA. The CDR3 length is 14 residues. CDR3 sequence reads: CASSPPAGANVLTF. The DNA of the CDR3 is TGTGCCAGCAGCCCCCCTGCTGGGGCCAACGTCCTGACTTTC.

The gene calls are TRBV7-3 and TRBJ2-5; tentative D call: TRBD1 (5 bases). There are 13 residues in the CDR3. Trimming took 5 bases from V and 11 from J, leaving 18 bases between them. Germline CDR1 and CDR2: SGHTA and FQGTGA. This CDR3 reads CASSVDREREQYF. CDR3 coding DNA: TGTGCCAGCAGCGTCGACAGAGAACGTGAGCAGTACTTC.

The chain uses TRBV7-2 and TRBJ2-3, with TRBD1 as a possible D gene (6 bases). Near its end, the DNA agrees better with TRBJ1-1, so the J call may be wrong. This CDR3 has 15 amino acids. Germline V lookup: CDR1 SGHTA, CDR2 FQGNSA. The CDR3 loop reads CASSSHGAGVGEAFF. The CDR3 coding sequence is TGTGCCAGCAGCTCCCACGGGGCAGGGGTTGGTGAAGCTTTCTTT.

The chain has TRBV7-2 and TRBJ1-2; no firm D call. The CDR3 extends over 14 amino acids. Germline values: CDR1 SGHTA, CDR2 FQGNSA. V lost 1 base, J lost 5 bases, and 11 bases lay in between. In nucleotides, the CDR3 is TGTGCCAGCAGCTTAGGGTTTGACGGATATGGCTACACCTTC. Its translation: CASSLGFDGYGYTF.

V usage is TRBV7-3 and J usage is TRBJ2-6; the match to TRBD2 covers 7 bases. The J call may be wrong; the DNA end is better matched by TRBJ2-1. CDR3 length: 15 amino acids. The germline gives CDR1 SGHTA, CDR2 FQGTGA. As DNA, the CDR3 is TGTGCCAGCAGCTTAACAAGCGGGATTGGTAGTGAGCAGTTCTTC. Amino acids: CASSLTSGIGSEQFF.

This rearrangement joins TRBV7-3 to TRBJ2-4; 12 bases are shared with TRBD2. Judging by the DNA end, TRBJ2-5 fits better; the J call may be wrong. This CDR3 is 15 amino acids long. Germline V gene sequence: CDR1 SGHTA, CDR2 FQGTGA. Written as DNA, the CDR3 is TGTGCCAGCAGCCGAGGACTAGCGGGAATTGAGACCCAGTACTTC. Protein product: CASSRGLAGIETQYF.

By sample fraction, this clonotype is medium-sized (0.01 to 0.1%). V and J are TRBV7-8 and TRBJ1-3; a weak D match, TRBD1 (5 bases). In germline, CDR1 is SGHVS, CDR2 FQNEAQ. Trimming removed 3 bases at V and 2 bases at J, with 8 bases between. The CDR3 has 14 amino acids. The CDR3: CASSLAGAGNTIYF. CDR3 sequence (DNA): TGTGCCAGCAGCTTGGCGGGGGCTGGAAACACCATATATTTT.

In its sample, this clonotype was seen many times. A clone one base away is much larger, so this may be a read error. The chain is built from TRBV11-3 and TRBJ2-5; 7 nucleotides agree with TRBD1. This CDR3 comprises 16 residues. V lost 0 bases and J lost 11; bases outside the gene matches: 15. CDR1 and CDR2 from the germline V gene are SGHNT and YENEEA. CDR3 amino acids: CASSLDGQGVGNEQYF. The CDR3 coding sequence is TGTGCCAGCAGCTTAGATGGGCAGGGGGTCGGGAATGAGCAGTACTTC.

V gene TRBV7-2 combines with J gene TRBJ2-4, with D perhaps TRBD1 (6 bases). The germline V gene encodes CDR1 SGHTA and CDR2 FQGNSA. V dropped 5 bases and J dropped 4 bases, with 12 bases sitting between them. The CDR3 runs 14 residues. CDR3 protein: CASSVGGQKNIQYF. The CDR3 DNA follows: TGTGCCAGCAGCGTAGGCGGACAGAAAAACATTCAGTACTTC.

This clonotype has a count of ten or more. This chain links TRBV7-9 with TRBJ2-5; 9 bases are a match to TRBD1. This CDR3 has 14 amino acids. Germline assignment: CDR1 SEHNR and CDR2 FQNEAQ (reference sequence). Trimming at V came to 4 bases and at J to 5 bases, leaving 5 bases not matched to a gene. CDR3 sequence (DNA): TGTGCCAGCAGCTCGGGACAGGGTTACGAGACCCAGTACTTC. It is translated as CASSSGQGYETQYF.

This clonotype came up a few times. This chain uses TRBV7-6 with TRBJ2-3, with 10 bases aligning to TRBD1. The CDR3 has 17 residues. Germline CDR1 and CDR2: SGHVS and FNYEAQ. The junction had 12 bases not matched to a gene; V was cut back by 5 bases and J by 4 bases. The CDR3 bases are TGTGCCAGCAGCGCAGTATGGGACAGGGGTTTCGCAGATACGCAGTATTTT. Residues: CASSAVWDRGFADTQYF.

The rearrangement uses TRBV6-1 and TRBJ2-1; 9 bases match TRBD1. Germline V gene lookup returns CDR1 MNHNS and CDR2 SASEGT. Germline trimming cut 8 bases from V and 7 bases from J; bases unmatched to any gene: 9. This CDR3 region has 14 residues. The DNA of the CDR3 is TGTGCCAGCGTTCCCGGGACAGGGCTGAATGAGCAGTTCTTC. It codes for CASVPGTGLNEQFF.

This sequence joins TRBV12-3 or TRBV12-4 and TRBJ2-6; D possibly uses TRBD1 or TRBD2 (5 bases each). Gene TRBJ2-5 matches the end of the DNA better, so the J call may be wrong. The CDR3 sequence is 13 residues long. This chain's CDR3 is CASSLEEGETQYF. The CDR3 DNA reads as TGTGCCAGCAGTTTAGAAGAGGGGGAGACCCAGTACTTC.

This clonotype occurred once. CDR3 loop: CASAIGGENTEAFF. CDR3 DNA: TGTGCCAGCGCTATAGGGGGGGAGAACACTGAAGCTTTCTTT. This sequence joins TRBV11-3 and TRBJ1-1, with D perhaps TRBD1 (6 bases). The length of the CDR3 is 14 residues. V lost 8 bases and J 1 base, leaving 14 bases between the germline ends. The germline V gene has CDR1 SGHNT and CDR2 YENEEA.

The chain recombines TRBV7-3 with TRBJ2-5, with D possibly matching TRBD2 (6 bases). From germline, CDR1 is SGHTA and CDR2 FQGTGA. The CDR3 extends over 15 amino acids. V gave up 5 bases and J gave up 11 bases, with 24 bases separating them. The CDR3 is CASSPMGREYNEQYF. CDR3 DNA: TGTGCCAGCAGCCCGATGGGACGGGAGTACAATGAGCAGTACTTC. Using reference TRBV7-3 and TRBJ2-5 for the parts outside the CDR3, the full variable domain is GAGVSQTPSNKVTEKGKYVELRCDPISGHTALYWYRQSLGQGPEFLIYFQGTGAADDSGLPNDRFFAVRPEGSVSTLKIQRTERGDSAVYLCASSPMGREYNEQYFGPGTRLLVL.

This clonotype was recorded once. The J gene is TRBJ2-3, the V gene TRBV7-4, with 7 bases fitting TRBD1. The CDR3 covers 15 residues. The germline V gene encodes CDR1 SGHVT and CDR2 SQSDAQ. J lost 6 bases, V lost 0 bases, and 6 bases had no gene match. CDR3 protein: CASSLATGVADTQYF. The DNA of the CDR3 is TGTGCCAGCAGCTTAGCTACAGGGGTGGCCGATACGCAGTATTTT.

The CDR3 nucleotides are TGTGCCAGCAGTTCCGGGGTAATCAGGGGTCGAGGCTACACCTTC. Translating it yields CASSSGVIRGRGYTF. The J gene is TRBJ2-4, the V gene TRBV28, with D tentatively TRBD1 (6 bases). TRBJ1-2 explains the end of the DNA better; the J call may be wrong. Germline V gene sequence: CDR1 MDHEN, CDR2 SYDVKM. The CDR3 runs to 15 residues.

This clonotype came up many times. The V and J genes are TRBV5-5 and TRBJ2-2, with unresolved D. The V gene's germline CDR1 is SGHKS and CDR2 YYEKEE (reference sequence). The CDR3 is 16 residues long. V was clipped by 4 bases and J by 1 base, with 14 bases between them. CDR3 in amino acids: CASSLFLEVNTGELFF. DNA for the CDR3: TGTGCCAGCAGCCTCTTCCTAGAAGTGAACACCGGGGAGCTGTTTTTT.

CDR3 sequence (DNA): TGTGCCAGCAGCGCCCAAACGTCGGGAGGGGGTCGATATGGCTACACCTTC. Amino acid sequence: CASSAQTSGGGRYGYTF. The rearrangement joins TRBV7-2 to TRBJ1-2; D is perhaps TRBD1 (6 bases). Germline lookup yields CDR1 SGHTA and CDR2 FQGNSA. Trimming took off 5 bases at V and 5 bases at J, with 24 bases between the two ends. CDR3 size: 17 residues.